Described below is a single T cell receptor beta chain sequence and its context. Its antigen is as yet unknown. Profiled with immunoSEQ multiplex PCR; TCRdb holds only in-frame clones, not every one. The sample records roughly 810,000 clones, 95% to 97% being singletons. The source of the sample is a study of shared clonotypes between healthy human individuals. This CDR3 region has 16 residues. Trimming shortened V by 1 base and J by 1 base, and 14 bases separated the two germline ends. Germline-derived CDR1 and CDR2 are SGHTA and FQGNSA. Study conclusions and caveats: Non-shared clonotypes showed lower generation probabilities than clonotypes common to all four donors.

Positively selected for CCR7, the CD45RO-negative cells used as naive CD8 cells excluded terminally differentiated effector memory CD45RA+ cells. This TCR derives from a man aged 25-40 years in good health. The specimen was naive CD8+ T cells sorted from blood. The V call is TRBV7-2, the J call TRBJ2-7; no definite D call. The CDR3 loop reads CASSLGPMRASYEQYF. The CDR3 DNA follows: TGTGCCAGCAGCTTAGGTCCGATGAGAGCATCCTACGAGCAGTACTTC.